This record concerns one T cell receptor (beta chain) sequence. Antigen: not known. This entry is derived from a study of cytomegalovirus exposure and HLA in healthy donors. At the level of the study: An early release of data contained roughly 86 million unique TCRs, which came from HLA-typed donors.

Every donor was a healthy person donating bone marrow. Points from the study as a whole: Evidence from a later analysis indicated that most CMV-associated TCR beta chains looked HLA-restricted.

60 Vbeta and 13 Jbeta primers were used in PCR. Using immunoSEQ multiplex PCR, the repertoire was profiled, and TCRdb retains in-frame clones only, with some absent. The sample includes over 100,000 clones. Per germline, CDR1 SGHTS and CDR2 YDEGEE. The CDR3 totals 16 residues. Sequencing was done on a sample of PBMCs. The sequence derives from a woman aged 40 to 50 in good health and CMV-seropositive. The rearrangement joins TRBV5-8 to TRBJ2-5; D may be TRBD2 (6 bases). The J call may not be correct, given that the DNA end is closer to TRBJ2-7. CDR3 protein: CASSFETGSLPYEQYF. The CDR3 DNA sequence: TGTGCCAGCAGCTTTGAGACCGGGAGCCTCCCCTACGAGCAGTACTTC.